One sample yielded the 26 T cell receptor beta chains listed below, sequenced in a study of technical replicates of blood from several donors (TCRdb year 2017). The library was prepared using the immunoSEQ multiplex PCR assay. Not all clones reach the TCRdb copy of this immuneACCESS table, which keeps in-frame sequences only. Checked studies attribute under half of the gap to unresolved V genes and leave the rest unexplained. For this sample there are about 44,000 clones; 95% to 97% appear just once. Clones ranked in the top ten supply roughly 0.39% of the sample. Specimen: T cells isolated from PBMCs. The receptors come from a human donor in good health.

A few counts support this clone. This chain connects TRBV20-1 to TRBJ1-3, with D unclear. Germline V gene data show CDR1 as DFQATT and CDR2 as SNEGSKA (reference sequence). This CDR3 contains 11 residues. CDR3 sequence reads: CSAKRGNTIYF. The CDR3 DNA is TGCAGCGCGAAACGGGGAAACACCATATATTTT.

This rearrangement joins TRBV14 to TRBJ2-1; D might be TRBD2 (6 bases). The length of the CDR3 is 13 residues. CDR1 SGHDN and CDR2 FVKESK come from the germline V gene. Here the CDR3 DNA reads TGTGCGAGCTCAAGGGGAGGCTACAATGAGCAGTTCTTC. Encoded protein: CASSRGGYNEQFF.

This sequence joins TRBV7-9 and TRBJ1-1; 9 bases align to TRBD1. Germline values: CDR1 SEHNR, CDR2 FQNEAQ (reference sequence). J gave up 7 bases and V 5 bases, and 11 bases lay outside the gene matches. This CDR3 contains 15 residues. As DNA, the CDR3 is TGTGCCAGCAGCCTTGAAGGACAGGGGAGGGATGAAGCTTTCTTT. It codes for CASSLEGQGRDEAFF.

The chain is built from TRBV4-1 and TRBJ1-4; 9 bases agree with TRBD1. CDR3 length: 14 residues. From germline, CDR1 is MGHRA and CDR2 YSYEKL. The V segment lost 5 bases and the J segment 5 bases; nucleotides outside the gene matches: 3. The CDR3: CASSFGTGNEKLFF. The CDR3 nucleotides are TGCGCCAGCAGCTTCGGGACAGGGAATGAAAAACTGTTTTTT.

This chain joins TRBV5-8 and TRBJ2-2; D unclear. Germline V gene sequence: CDR1 SGHTS, CDR2 YDEGEE. The V and J ends lost 5 bases and 2 bases respectively, with 7 bases between them. The CDR3 covers 13 residues. The CDR3 sequence is CASRLYNTGELFF. The CDR3 DNA reads as TGTGCCAGCAGGTTGTATAACACCGGGGAGCTGTTTTTT.

This sequence joins TRBV29-1 and TRBJ2-1, with D unclear. This CDR3 region has 14 residues. V lost 1 base to trimming and J lost 3 bases, with 10 bases between them. Looked up from germline, CDR1 is SQVTM and CDR2 is ANQGSEA. DNA for the CDR3: TGCAGCGTTGAAGGTAGTCCTGGCTACAATGAGCAGTTCTTC. This gives the protein CSVEGSPGYNEQFF.

The rearrangement links TRBV29-1 to TRBJ1-1; D is ambiguous. The CDR3 sequence is 14 residues long. Germline CDR1 SQVTM, CDR2 ANQGSEA. V dropped 4 bases and J dropped 1 base, with 13 bases sitting between them. This CDR3 reads CSVVTRLQNTEAFF. As DNA, the CDR3 is TGCAGCGTTGTTACTCGTCTGCAGAACACTGAAGCTTTCTTT.

V is TRBV2 and J is TRBJ2-2, with 9 bases aligning to TRBD2. J gave up 5 bases and V 10 bases, and 11 bases lay outside the gene matches. Per germline, CDR1 SNHLY and CDR2 FYNNEI. The CDR3 consists of 15 residues. CDR3 in amino acids: CATIISGRVTGELFF. CDR3 nucleotide sequence: TGTGCCACCATCATTAGCGGGAGAGTTACCGGGGAGCTGTTTTTT.

The chain is built from TRBV30 and TRBJ2-5; perhaps TRBD2 as D (6 bases). CDR1 is GTSNPN and CDR2 is SVGIG in the germline V gene (reference sequence). The CDR3 is 14 amino acids. Trimming pared 0 bases from V and 5 bases from J, leaving 13 bases between. The CDR3 DNA is TGTGCCTGGAGTGTTGTGGGGGGTATGGAGACCCAGTACTTC. Amino acids: CAWSVVGGMETQYF.

The V gene is TRBV5-6, the J gene TRBJ1-2, with a weak D call TRBD1 (5 bases). The germline V gene has CDR1 SGHDT and CDR2 YYEEEE. The CDR3 length is 15 residues. V dropped 0 bases and J dropped 4 bases, with 13 bases sitting between them. CDR3 nucleotide sequence: TGTGCCAGCAGCTTGGACCGGACAAACGTCTATGGCTACACCTTC. Protein: CASSLDRTNVYGYTF.

The chain joins TRBV18 to TRBJ1-3, with TRBD1 as a possible D gene (5 bases). Germline CDR1 is KGHSH and CDR2 is LQKENI. The CDR3 has 14 residues. The V end lost 3 bases, the J end lost 6 bases, and 12 bases lay between the germline ends. The CDR3 protein is CASSPNQGENTIYF. The CDR3 coding sequence is TGTGCCAGCTCACCGAACCAAGGGGAAAACACCATATATTTT. Complete variable domain (other parts from reference TRBV18 and TRBJ1-3): NAGVMQNPRHLVRRRGQEARLRCSPMKGHSHVYWYRQLPEEGLKFMVYLQKENIIDESGMPKERFSAEFPKEGPSILRIQQVVRGDSAAYFCASSPNQGENTIYFGEGSWLTVV.

The V gene is TRBV6-5, the J gene TRBJ1-2; D is unresolved. Deletions cut 5 bases from V and 1 base from J, with 11 bases between. Per the germline V gene, CDR1 is MNHEY and CDR2 is SVGAGI. The CDR3 sequence is 14 residues long. This chain's CDR3 is CASSLAEVNYGYTF. Here the CDR3 DNA reads TGTGCCAGCAGTCTAGCGGAGGTTAACTATGGCTACACCTTC.

The chain recombines TRBV7-9 with TRBJ1-2, with D possibly matching TRBD1 (5 bases). Germline CDR1 and CDR2: SEHNR and FQNEAQ (reference sequence). V was shortened by 2 bases and J by 5 bases, with 12 bases between the two germline ends. The CDR3 is 14 amino acids. CDR3: CASSLIGTLYGYTF. The CDR3 region has the DNA TGTGCCAGCAGCTTAATTGGGACTTTGTATGGCTACACCTTC.

The V and J genes are TRBV7-2 and TRBJ2-3, with D possibly matching TRBD2 (5 bases). Trimming cost V 5 bases and J 6 bases, with 12 bases left between them. Germline V gives CDR1 SGHTA, CDR2 FQGNSA. The CDR3 covers 13 residues. DNA for the CDR3: TGTGCCAGCAGCGCGGACTGGTCCGATACGCAGTATTTT. Translating it yields CASSADWSDTQYF.

This clone was recorded once. The chain is built from TRBV13 and TRBJ1-1; TRBD1 is a possible D gene (6 bases). Trimming left V 5 bases short and J 5 bases short, with 9 bases between. This CDR3 is built from 12 residues. In germline, CDR1 is PRHDT, CDR2 FYEKMQ (reference sequence). CDR3 sequence reads: CASSARGTEAFF. The DNA of the CDR3 is TGTGCCAGCAGCGCCAGGGGTACTGAAGCTTTCTTT. Together with reference TRBV13 and TRBJ1-1, the CDR3 gives the full variable domain: AAGVIQSPRHLIKEKRETATLKCYPIPRHDTVYWYQQGPGQDPQFLISFYEKMQSDKGSIPDRFSAQQFSDYHSELNMSSLELGDSALYFCASSARGTEAFFGQGTRLTVV.

The chain uses TRBV19 and TRBJ2-7; 9 positions agree with TRBD2. J gave up 3 bases and V 2 bases, and 2 bases lay outside the gene matches. The CDR3 has 14 residues. From germline, CDR1 is LNHDA and CDR2 SQIVND (reference sequence). The CDR3 loop is CASSIRAGGYEQYF. The CDR3, as DNA: TGTGCCAGTAGTATAAGAGCGGGAGGCTACGAGCAGTACTTC.

The rearrangement uses TRBV2 and TRBJ2-5; TRBD1 is a possible D gene (5 bases). CDR1 is SNHLY and CDR2 is FYNNEI in the germline V gene. The V and J ends lost 6 bases and 5 bases respectively, with 16 bases between them. This CDR3 is 14 amino acids long. This CDR3 is CASRLTETRETQYF. The CDR3 DNA reads TGTGCCAGCAGACTGACAGAAACCAGGGAGACCCAGTACTTC.

The count of this clone is one. The CDR3 sequence is CASSLETGAGTEAFF. DNA of the CDR3: TGTGCCAGCAGCTTGGAGACAGGGGCGGGCACTGAAGCTTTCTTT. The J gene is TRBJ1-1, the V gene TRBV5-6; TRBD1 aligns across 8 bases. Germline values: CDR1 SGHDT, CDR2 YYEEEE. This CDR3 region has 15 residues. V lost 0 bases and J lost 4; bases outside the gene matches: 5. Variable domain in full (rest from reference TRBV5-6 and TRBJ1-1): DAGVTQSPTHLIKTRGQQVTLRCSPKSGHDTVSWYQQALGQGPQFIFQYYEEEERQRGNFPDRFSGHQFPNYSSELNVNALLLGDSALYLCASSLETGAGTEAFFGQGTRLTVV.

The chain has TRBV4-1 and TRBJ2-2; D not certain. The V end lost 0 bases, the J end lost 4 bases, and 9 bases lay between the germline ends. In germline, CDR1 is MGHRA, CDR2 YSYEKL. The CDR3 extends over 15 amino acids. The CDR3 reads CASSQEGRFTGELFF. In DNA form, the CDR3 reads TGCGCCAGCAGCCAAGAGGGCCGCTTCACCGGGGAGCTGTTTTTT.

V is TRBV5-5 and J is TRBJ1-1; D may be TRBD1 (6 bases). V was cut by 6 bases and J by 5 bases, with 17 bases left in between. Germline V lookup: CDR1 SGHKS, CDR2 YYEKEE (reference sequence). The CDR3 totals 14 residues. The CDR3 coding sequence is TGTGCCAGCACCCTAAGGGGGAAGGGAACTGAAGCTTTCTTT. As protein: CASTLRGKGTEAFF.

CDR3 amino acids: CASSLTQGSGYTF. CDR3 sequence (DNA): TGTGCCAGCAGCTTAACACAGGGAAGTGGCTACACCTTC. The V call is TRBV7-3, the J call TRBJ1-2, with a tentative D call TRBD1 (6 bases). The CDR3 is 13 amino acids. Trimming removed 0 bases from V and 7 bases from J, with 9 bases in between. Looked up from germline, CDR1 is SGHTA and CDR2 is FQGTGA.

This chain uses TRBV29-1 with TRBJ2-3, with D possibly TRBD2 on 5 matching bases. V lost 7 bases and J lost 11, with 16 bases in between. Germline V gene data show CDR1 as SQVTM and CDR2 as ANQGSEA. The length of the CDR3 is 11 residues. The CDR3 nucleotides are TGCAGCGGCGCCCTCGGGAACCTGCAGTATTTT. It encodes CSGALGNLQYF.

The rearrangement uses TRBV6-6 and TRBJ2-3, with no clear D. Between the trimmed V and J ends, which lost 4 bases and 4 bases, there was a span of 6 bases. The CDR3 sequence is 12 residues long. Germline V lookup: CDR1 MNHNY, CDR2 SVGAGI (reference sequence). The CDR3 coding sequence is TGTGCCAGCAGTTCTCAGGCAGATACGCAGTATTTT. This codes for CASSSQADTQYF.

V usage is TRBV7-9 and J usage is TRBJ2-1, with 7 bases fitting TRBD2. With 7 bases clipped from V and 5 bases from J, the junction kept 8 bases outside the gene matches. This CDR3 spans 14 amino acids. From germline, CDR1 is SEHNR and CDR2 FQNEAQ (reference sequence). This CDR3 reads CASTSGGSHNEQFF. The CDR3 coding sequence is TGTGCCAGCACCTCGGGGGGTAGCCACAATGAGCAGTTCTTC.

The chain links TRBV28 to TRBJ2-3; 9 bases map to TRBD1. The CDR3 extends over 16 amino acids. Looked up from germline, CDR1 is MDHEN and CDR2 is SYDVKM. V was clipped by 1 base and J by 2 bases; unmatched bases: 4. The CDR3 DNA reads as TGTGCCAGCAGTTTATTTGGGACAGGGTACACAGATACGCAGTATTTT. Its protein is CASSLFGTGYTDTQYF.

The V and J genes are TRBV4-2 and TRBJ2-2, with 15 bases fitting TRBD2. Germline V gene lookup returns CDR1 LGHNA and CDR2 YNFKEQ. The CDR3 runs 19 residues. V lost 4 bases, J lost 5 bases, and 11 bases stayed unmatched. The CDR3 reads CASSPNLGLAGGWTGELFF. CDR3 coding DNA: TGTGCCAGCAGCCCGAATTTGGGACTAGCGGGAGGATGGACCGGGGAGCTGTTTTTT.